This is a list of T cell receptor beta chains from one sample in a study of early T cells in non-severe SARS-CoV-2 infection. MiXCR was run by TCRdb on the 5' RACE reads, yielding one entry per CDR3 protein. The repertoire consists of tens of thousands of distinct CDR3 sequences, with 6% to 8.5% occurring once and the leading ten covering roughly 4.1%. The specimen was whole blood. All receptors derive from an adult who was a healthcare worker with PCR-confirmed SARS-CoV-2 infection or an uninfected control (not recorded which). CDR3s include the opening cysteine and the closing phenylalanine or tryptophan. The D gene is left open where the match is weak. The size of a clone is reported for some rows only, either as once, few or many, or as a class for expanded clones.

D: -
V: TRBV11-2
size: -
length: 17
J: TRBJ2-3
DNA: TGTGCCAGCAGCTTAGACCCAGGTACAGGGCGTCCAGATACGCAGTATTTT
CDR3: CASSLDPGTGRPDTQYF

D: -
V: TRBV20-1
size: many
length: 18
J: TRBJ2-3
DNA: TGCAGTGCTAGACCAAGTTTTGGGAACCGCTTCAACACAGATACGCAGTATTTT
CDR3: CSARPSFGNRFNTDTQYF

D: TRBD2
V: TRBV20-1
size: many
length: 16
J: TRBJ2-1
DNA: TGCAGTGCACGTCCCACGGGACTAGCAATTCACCATGAGCAGTTCTTC
CDR3: CSARPTGLAIHHEQFF

D: -
V: TRBV20-1
size: many
length: 12
J: TRBJ2-5
DNA: TGCAGTGGGGTGATTTCCCAAGAGACCCAGTACTTC
CDR3: CSGVISQETQYF

D: TRBD1
V: TRBV29-1
size: -
length: 14
J: TRBJ1-2
DNA: TGCAGCACCACGAGGACAGGGCTTAACTATGGCTACACCTTC
CDR3: CSTTRTGLNYGYTF

D: -
V: TRBV21-1
size: few
length: 11
J: TRBJ1-4
DNA: TGTGCCAGCCTCCTAAGTGAAAAACTGTTTTTT
CDR3: CASLLSEKLFF

D: -
V: TRBV21-1
size: -
length: 16
J: TRBJ2-1
DNA: TGTGCCAGCAGCCCAAAGCGGAGCCCTTCCTACAATGAGCAGTTCTTC
CDR3: CASSPKRSPSYNEQFF

D: TRBD1
V: TRBV20-1
size: -
length: 13
J: TRBJ2-1
DNA: TGCAGTGCCCCCCGACAGGGCTTGAGGGAGCAGTTCTTC
CDR3: CSAPRQGLREQFF

D: -
V: TRBV10-3
size: many
length: 12
J: TRBJ2-7
DNA: TGTGCCATCAGTCCCGATCTCTACGAGCAGTACTTC
CDR3: CAISPDLYEQYF

D: -
V: TRBV18
size: many
length: 16
J: TRBJ1-5
DNA: TGTGCCAGCTCACCAAATTCGGGGGGGAACAATCAGCCCCAGCATTTT
CDR3: CASSPNSGGNNQPQHF

D: -
V: TRBV28
size: many
length: 15
J: TRBJ2-5
DNA: TGTGCCAGCAGCCCCAACCCCCGTAGGCAAGAGACCCAGTACTTC
CDR3: CASSPNPRRQETQYF

D: TRBD1
V: TRBV6-2/TRBV6-3
size: many
length: 15
J: TRBJ1-2
DNA: TGTGCCAGCAGTACCGACAGGGGGCGTGCCTATGGCTACACCTTC
CDR3: CASSTDRGRAYGYTF

D: TRBD1
V: TRBV12-3/TRBV12-4
size: few
length: 16
J: TRBJ1-3
DNA: TGTGCCAGCAGTTCGGACAGGGCTTTCTCTGGAAACACCATATATTTT
CDR3: CASSSDRAFSGNTIYF

D: TRBD2
V: TRBV19
size: -
length: 14
J: TRBJ2-3
DNA: TGTGCCAGTAGTATTGGACTAGTTACAGATACGCAGTATTTT
CDR3: CASSIGLVTDTQYF

D: TRBD1
V: TRBV9
size: many
length: 14
J: TRBJ2-7
DNA: TGTGCCAGCAGCCCCGGGACAGGGGTGGACGAGCAGTACTTC
CDR3: CASSPGTGVDEQYF

D: TRBD2
V: TRBV7-9
size: many
length: 15
J: TRBJ2-7
DNA: TGTGCCAGCAGCTTCGCCGGACTAGCGGGGCCGGAGCAGTACTTC
CDR3: CASSFAGLAGPEQYF

D: -
V: TRBV29-1
size: many
length: 13
J: TRBJ2-7
DNA: TGCAGCGTTGTGGGGACACCGAACTACGAGCAGTACTTC
CDR3: CSVVGTPNYEQYF

D: -
V: TRBV9
size: many
length: 15
J: TRBJ1-2
DNA: TGTGCCAGCAGCGTAGGTGGGGACACGACCTATGGCTACACCTTC
CDR3: CASSVGGDTTYGYTF

D: TRBD2
V: TRBV29-1
size: few
length: 13
J: TRBJ2-5
DNA: TGCAGCGTTTTCAAAGCGGGAGGAGAAACCCAGTACTTC
CDR3: CSVFKAGGETQYF

D: -
V: TRBV11-2
size: -
length: 14
J: TRBJ2-5
DNA: TGTGCCAGCAGCCCTCGGGGGATATCGGAGACCCAGTACTTC
CDR3: CASSPRGISETQYF

D: -
V: TRBV29-1
size: -
length: 12
J: TRBJ2-1
DNA: TGCAGCGTCGCCGCTCAATACAATGAGCAGTTCTTC
CDR3: CSVAAQYNEQFF

D: -
V: TRBV3-1
size: -
length: 14
J: TRBJ2-4
DNA: TGTGCCAGCAGCATTAGTGCGTGGGGTAACATTCAGTACTTC
CDR3: CASSISAWGNIQYF

D: TRBD2
V: TRBV7-9
size: few
length: 15
J: TRBJ2-7
DNA: TGTGCCAGCAGCTTACCTGGGACTAGGACCTACGAGCAGTACTTC
CDR3: CASSLPGTRTYEQYF

D: -
V: TRBV28
size: many
length: 14
J: TRBJ1-2
DNA: TGTGCCAGCACCCCTTGGGTTGGCGCTGAGGGCTACACCTTC
CDR3: CASTPWVGAEGYTF

D: -
V: TRBV6-2/TRBV6-3
size: many
length: 14
J: TRBJ2-1
DNA: TGTGCCAGCAGTTACCGCGACAGGCACAATGAGCAGTTCTTC
CDR3: CASSYRDRHNEQFF

D: -
V: TRBV6-5
size: many
length: 18
J: TRBJ1-1
DNA: TGTGCCAGCAGTTACTCTTTGGGGACCGAGGGTTGGTTGCCTGAAGCTTTCTTT
CDR3: CASSYSLGTEGWLPEAFF

D: -
V: TRBV27
size: many
length: 13
J: TRBJ1-4
DNA: TGTGCCAGCAGTCTTACATGGGGGGAAAAACTGTTTTTT
CDR3: CASSLTWGEKLFF

D: -
V: TRBV6-1
size: -
length: 15
J: TRBJ2-2
DNA: TGTGCCAGCAGACCCACTTCTACGCCGACCGGGGAGCTGTTTTTT
CDR3: CASRPTSTPTGELFF

D: TRBD1
V: TRBV28
size: many
length: 14
J: TRBJ2-5
DNA: TGTGCCAGCAGCCTCCCGGACAGGGTGGAGACCCAGTACTTC
CDR3: CASSLPDRVETQYF

D: TRBD1
V: TRBV11-2
size: many
length: 15
J: TRBJ1-4
DNA: TGTGCCAGCAGCCAAAGGGAGGGGGCTGATGAAAAACTGTTTTTT
CDR3: CASSQREGADEKLFF

D: -
V: TRBV25-1
size: many
length: 15
J: TRBJ2-7
DNA: TGTGCCAGCAGTGCCCACGGGGTAACCCCCTACGAGCAGTACTTC
CDR3: CASSAHGVTPYEQYF

D: -
V: TRBV24-1
size: -
length: 16
J: TRBJ1-5
DNA: TGTGCCACCAGTGAGACAACAGGAGATAGCAATCAGCCCCAGCATTTT
CDR3: CATSETTGDSNQPQHF

D: TRBD2
V: TRBV6-5
size: many
length: 16
J: TRBJ2-7
DNA: TGTGCCAGCAGTTACTCGATCGGAGCGGGACCCTACGAGCAGTACTTC
CDR3: CASSYSIGAGPYEQYF

D: -
V: TRBV6-6
size: -
length: 13
J: TRBJ2-7
DNA: TGTGCCAGCAGTTCCGATACCAACTACGAGCAGTACTTC
CDR3: CASSSDTNYEQYF

D: -
V: TRBV7-6
size: -
length: 16
J: TRBJ2-3
DNA: TGTGTCAGCAGCCCGGGGCTGGTCGGTAGGACAGATACGCAGTATTTT
CDR3: CVSSPGLVGRTDTQYF

D: TRBD1
V: TRBV28
size: -
length: 13
J: TRBJ2-7
DNA: TGTGCCAGCAGACTCGACAGGGGCCACGAGCAGTACTTC
CDR3: CASRLDRGHEQYF

D: TRBD2
V: TRBV6-1
size: -
length: 13
J: TRBJ2-7
DNA: TGTGCCAGCAGGCTGACTAGCGTCTACGAGCAGTACTTC
CDR3: CASRLTSVYEQYF

D: TRBD2
V: TRBV3-1
size: many
length: 16
J: TRBJ2-1
DNA: TGTGCCAGCAGCTTCCGGACTAGCGGGAGTACGGGTGAGCAGTTCTTC
CDR3: CASSFRTSGSTGEQFF

D: TRBD1
V: TRBV6-1
size: many
length: 15
J: TRBJ2-3
DNA: TGTGCCAGCCGGGGGACAGGGGGCCGCACAGATACGCAGTATTTT
CDR3: CASRGTGGRTDTQYF

D: -
V: TRBV29-1
size: many
length: 13
J: TRBJ2-1
DNA: TGCAGCGTTGGGGGGACAACTTACAATGAGCAGTTCTTC
CDR3: CSVGGTTYNEQFF

D: TRBD1
V: TRBV10-3
size: few
length: 14
J: TRBJ2-7
DNA: TGTGCCATCAGTGTGGGCGGACAGGTTTACGAGCAGTACTTC
CDR3: CAISVGGQVYEQYF

D: TRBD2
V: TRBV7-9
size: many
length: 15
J: TRBJ2-5
DNA: TGTGCCAGCAGCTTAGGACTAGCGGGAGTAGAGACCCAGTACTTC
CDR3: CASSLGLAGVETQYF

D: -
V: TRBV2
size: -
length: 13
J: TRBJ2-3
DNA: TGTGCCAGCCAACGCTCCCGCCCAGATACGCAGTATTTT
CDR3: CASQRSRPDTQYF

D: TRBD2
V: TRBV18
size: many
length: 15
J: TRBJ2-3
DNA: TGTGCCAGCTCACCGTTAGGGCGGGAGACAGATACGCAGTATTTT
CDR3: CASSPLGRETDTQYF

D: -
V: TRBV19
size: many
length: 14
J: TRBJ2-3
DNA: TGTGCCAGTAGTATTGGGAGGATCACAGATACGCAGTATTTT
CDR3: CASSIGRITDTQYF

D: -
V: TRBV7-6
size: many
length: 15
J: TRBJ2-3
DNA: TGTGCCAGCAGCTTTCTCGGCTTATCCGCAGATACGCAGTATTTT
CDR3: CASSFLGLSADTQYF

D: -
V: TRBV7-2
size: many
length: 13
J: TRBJ2-3
DNA: TGTGCCAGCAGCCCAAGAGGGGCCGATACGCAGTATTTT
CDR3: CASSPRGADTQYF

D: TRBD2
V: TRBV7-6
size: many
length: 14
J: TRBJ2-3
DNA: TGTGCCAGCAGCCACCCGGGGGGAACAGATACGCAGTATTTT
CDR3: CASSHPGGTDTQYF

D: -
V: TRBV27
size: few
length: 14
J: TRBJ2-2
DNA: TGTGCCAGCAGTTGGGCTGCGAACACCGGGGAGCTGTTTTTT
CDR3: CASSWAANTGELFF

D: -
V: TRBV7-2
size: many
length: 17
J: TRBJ2-1
DNA: TGTGCCAGCAGCCGCGGACGGTCAAAAAGGGACAACAATGAGCAGTTCTTC
CDR3: CASSRGRSKRDNNEQFF

D: -
V: TRBV9
size: many
length: 18
J: TRBJ2-5
DNA: TGTGCCAGCAGCGTAGACCCCCCGGGGACGGACGTTAAAGAGACCCAGTACTTC
CDR3: CASSVDPPGTDVKETQYF

D: -
V: TRBV11-2
size: many
length: 13
J: TRBJ2-7
DNA: TGTGCCAGCAGCTTAGGTGCGGTTTACGAGCAGTACTTC
CDR3: CASSLGAVYEQYF

D: -
V: TRBV6-6
size: few
length: 11
J: TRBJ1-1
DNA: TGTGCCAGCAGTGCCGACGGTGAAGCTTTCTTT
CDR3: CASSADGEAFF

D: TRBD2
V: TRBV11-2
size: few
length: 14
J: TRBJ2-1
DNA: TGTGCCAGCAGCCCCAAGCGGGAGACCAATGAGCAGTTCTTC
CDR3: CASSPKRETNEQFF

D: TRBD1
V: TRBV10-3
size: many
length: 13
J: TRBJ2-1
DNA: TGTGCCATCAGTGGGGGGACAGGGAATGAGCAGTTCTTC
CDR3: CAISGGTGNEQFF

D: -
V: TRBV11-2
size: many
length: 14
J: TRBJ2-7
DNA: TGTGCCAGCAGCCGAACGGTCGAGGGCTACGAGCAGTACTTC
CDR3: CASSRTVEGYEQYF

D: TRBD1
V: TRBV28
size: many
length: 15
J: TRBJ2-6
DNA: TGTGCCAGCAGGCCTCAGGGGGCTGGGGCCAACGTCCTGACTTTC
CDR3: CASRPQGAGANVLTF